This T cell receptor beta chain was recovered during a study of blood T cell repertoires in COVID-19. About the research overall: There were acute and convalescent COVID-19 samples, and they came from the United States, Italy and Spain. Nucleic acid was either cDNA or gDNA, and it came from T cells, B-cell-depleted T cells, or PBMCs.

The authors' processing: By means of reference gene primer amplification, nucleated cell counts were estimated. Using immunoSEQ multiplex PCR, the repertoire was profiled, and TCRdb retains in-frame clones only, with some absent. That table gives V, J and clone size, and the DNA gave D and trimming. The data show under 150,000 clones, 85% seen once. This clone was observed a single time. V lost 4 bases to trimming and J lost 5 bases; unmatched junction nucleotides: 7. The CDR3 runs to 15 residues. The germline V gene encodes CDR1 LGHDT and CDR2 YNNKEL (reference sequence). The TCR sequence derives from a human donor in a cohort sampled during active COVID-19. The chain uses TRBV3-1 (or the pseudogene TRBV3-2) and TRBJ1-4, with TRBD1 matching 7 bases. The sequenced material came from peripheral blood. The CDR3 coding sequence is TGTGCCAGCAGCCTAAGGACAGGCACAAATGAAAAACTGTTTTTT. Translated, it gives CASSLRTGTNEKLFF.